This T cell receptor (beta chain) originates from a study of cytomegalovirus exposure and HLA in healthy donors. Primers included in the PCR were 60 Vbeta and 13 Jbeta primers. Profiling relied on immunoSEQ multiplex PCR, and the TCRdb table lists in-frame clones only, not all of them. The repertoire table contains around 70,000 clones. A remark on this clone: As yet, its antigen is unknown.

Study findings and constraints: The majority of TCR sequences were rare, yet some public TCRs appeared in many donors. Earlier findings revealed that most TCR beta V segments proved productive either about 87% or about 30% of the time.

The material sequenced was PBMCs. The source of this sequence is a man aged 40-55 years in good health and CMV-seronegative.

The CDR3 reads CASSLGGGGEVEKLFF. The CDR3 bases are TGTGCCAGCAGCTTAGGGGGAGGAGGAGAGGTGGAAAAACTGTTTTTT. This chain uses TRBV7-6 with TRBJ1-4; unclear D gene. The germline V and J ends were trimmed by 1 base and 8 bases, with 17 bases remaining between them. The germline gives CDR1 SGHVS, CDR2 FNYEAQ. The CDR3 totals 16 residues.